This record looks at one T cell receptor beta chain sequence and its context. Other DNA sequences in this specimen translate into the identical CDR3. CD8 cells regarded as naive lacked CD45RO, were positively chosen for CCR7, and omitted terminally differentiated effector memory CD45RA+ cells. The CDR3 runs 13 residues. Per germline, CDR1 SGHTA and CDR2 FQGTGA. V was clipped by 2 bases and J by 5 bases, with 6 bases between them. This sample stems from a study of shared clonotypes between healthy human individuals. TCRdb's table, derived via immunoSEQ multiplex PCR, lists solely in-frame clones and lacks some. The table lists about 2.1 million clones, around 93% of them singletons.

The specimen sequenced was naive CD8+ T cells from PBMCs. This sequence was found in a man aged 18 to 35 in good health. Some clones in this sample may be carry-over from other donors' samples. This chain uses TRBV7-3 with TRBJ2-2; tentative D call: TRBD1 (5 bases). CDR3: CASSLGATGELFF. CDR3 bases: TGTGCCAGCAGCTTAGGGGCTACCGGGGAGCTGTTTTTT.